This T cell receptor beta chain came from a study of control samples from healthy donors and cancer patients. This table comes from immunoSEQ multiplex PCR, and its TCRdb copy is limited to in-frame clones, with some not included. The table has more than 85,000 clones, 90% seen once. The CDR3 spans 14 residues. The V end lost 6 bases, the J end lost 2 bases, and 11 bases lay between the germline ends. CDR1 is KGHSH, CDR2 LQKENI, per germline. The sample taken for sequencing was blood. V is TRBV18 and J is TRBJ1-5, with a possible D match to TRBD1 (6 bases). The receptor was derived from a human donor in good health. The donor label of this sample is uncertain. The CDR3 loop is CASSSGVGNQPQHF. The CDR3 DNA reads as TGTGCCAGCTCCTCAGGGGTGGGCAATCAGCCCCAGCATTTT.